This entry lists 23 T cell receptor beta chains sequenced from one sample in a study of technical replicates of blood from several donors. This table comes from immunoSEQ multiplex PCR, and its TCRdb copy is limited to in-frame clones, with some not included. Of some 80,000 clones listed, 90% to 95% are singletons. The source material was T cells isolated from PBMCs. These receptor sequences come from a human donor in good health.

The V call is TRBV4-1, the J call TRBJ1-2, with TRBD1 identical over 8 bases. The CDR3 is 16 amino acids. V lost 4 bases and J lost 5; bases outside the gene matches: 12. The germline V gene encodes CDR1 MGHRA and CDR2 YSYEKL. CDR3: CASSPQPGQGWYGYTF. The CDR3 DNA reads as TGCGCCAGCAGCCCCCAACCCGGACAGGGTTGGTATGGCTACACCTTC.

This clone turned up a few times. This chain uses TRBV7-9 with TRBJ1-1, with D maybe TRBD1 (6 bases). Per germline, CDR1 SEHNR and CDR2 FQNEAQ (reference sequence). This CDR3 contains 12 residues. Trimming took off 5 bases at V and 9 bases at J, with 13 bases between the two ends. The CDR3: CASSPTGFKAFF. DNA of the CDR3: TGTGCCAGCAGCCCGACAGGTTTTAAAGCTTTCTTT.

The chain has TRBV6-4 and TRBJ1-4, with no clear D. The CDR3 is 13 residues long. Trimming took 6 bases from V and 5 from J, leaving 10 bases between them. Germline V gene data show CDR1 as MRHNA and CDR2 as SNTAGT. CDR3 amino acids: CASRDGRNEKLFF. CDR3 DNA sequence: TGTGCCAGCAGGGACGGTCGGAATGAAAAACTGTTTTTT.

This clone was seen more than once but under ten times. This chain connects TRBV6-5 to TRBJ1-1, with D perhaps matching TRBD1 (6 bases). Germline V gene data show CDR1 as MNHEY and CDR2 as SVGAGI. This CDR3 comprises 15 residues. Trimming took 2 bases from V and 1 from J, leaving 11 bases between them. The CDR3 bases are TGTGCCAGCAGTTACGGACAGCTGGGGAACACTGAAGCTTTCTTT. It translates to CASSYGQLGNTEAFF.

The chain is built from TRBV9 and TRBJ2-3, with D unresolved. Germline V CDR1 and CDR2: SGDLS, YYNGEE. Trimming stripped 3 bases from V and 4 bases from J, with 21 bases between. This CDR3 has 17 amino acids. CDR3 coding DNA: TGTGCCAGCAGCGCGAGAAGTGGGCCCTTAGAGTCAGATACGCAGTATTTT. This translates into CASSARSGPLESDTQYF.

The chain couples TRBV7-2 to TRBJ2-7, with 7 positions matching TRBD2. From germline, CDR1 is SGHTA and CDR2 FQGNSA. The J segment lost 0 bases and the V segment lost 5 bases, leaving 7 bases of the junction unmatched. This CDR3 has 15 residues. The CDR3 protein is CASSLGGGGSYEQYF. The CDR3 region has the DNA TGTGCCAGCAGCCTTGGTGGGGGGGGCTCCTACGAGCAGTACTTC.

This chain links TRBV4-1 with TRBJ2-3, with 11 bases aligning to TRBD2. J was trimmed by 14 bases and V by 5 bases; bases with no gene match: 6. The length of the CDR3 is 12 residues. Germline-derived CDR1 and CDR2 are MGHRA and YSYEKL. The CDR3: CASSTTSGTPYF. CDR3 sequence (DNA): TGCGCCAGCAGCACGACTAGCGGGACCCCGTATTTT.

The V and J genes are TRBV5-1 and TRBJ2-7; 12 bases fit TRBD2. The CDR3 length is 14 residues. CDR1 SGHRS and CDR2 YFSETQ come from the germline V gene. After removal of 4 bases from V and 4 bases from J, the junction contained 3 bases not matched to a gene. CDR3 residues: CASSPGTSGYEQYF. As DNA, the CDR3 is TGCGCCAGCAGCCCGGGGACTAGCGGGTACGAGCAGTACTTC.

A single count supports this clone. V usage is TRBV27 and J usage is TRBJ2-1; perhaps TRBD1 as D (5 bases). The germline V gene has CDR1 MNHEY and CDR2 SMNVEV (reference sequence). The V gene lost 7 bases and the J gene lost 9 bases, with 25 bases spanning the gap. This CDR3 spans 16 amino acids. The CDR3 reads CASTSDGSLWGGEQFF. CDR3 nucleotide sequence: TGTGCCAGCACCTCGGACGGGTCGCTATGGGGCGGTGAGCAGTTCTTC.

The CDR3 is CASSESIGYGLAGGPEQFF. Written as DNA, the CDR3 is TGCGCCAGCAGTGAGTCGATCGGGTATGGACTAGCGGGGGGGCCCGAGCAGTTCTTC. V usage is TRBV10-1 and J usage is TRBJ2-1; TRBD2 aligns across 15 bases. Germline V gene data show CDR1 as WNHNN and CDR2 as SYGVQD (reference sequence). V trimming: 0 bases; J trimming: 10 bases; junction bases outside the gene matches: 13. The CDR3 consists of 19 residues.

The chain has TRBV2 and TRBJ2-1; 15 bases match TRBD2. This CDR3 comprises 13 residues. CDR1 and CDR2 (germline): SNHLY, FYNNEI. V dropped 10 bases and J dropped 9; count of bases not matched to a gene: 4. The CDR3 sequence: CATGLAGGGEQFF. DNA of the CDR3: TGTGCCACCGGACTAGCGGGAGGGGGTGAGCAGTTCTTC.

The V call is TRBV2, the J call TRBJ1-2; D gene ambiguous. The CDR3 totals 14 residues. Per the germline V gene, CDR1 is SNHLY and CDR2 is FYNNEI. Trimming stripped 0 bases from V and 4 bases from J, with 9 bases between. The CDR3 spells CASSEASPLYGYTF. In DNA form, the CDR3 reads TGTGCCAGCAGTGAAGCGTCTCCACTCTATGGCTACACCTTC.

This chain connects TRBV5-3 to TRBJ1-6; 9 positions agree with TRBD1. TRBV5-3 is marked as an open reading frame, function uncertain. The CDR3 consists of 15 residues. J lost 10 bases, V lost 4 bases, and 9 bases had no gene match. The chain's CDR3 is CARSDWDRAKSPLHF. The CDR3 DNA follows: TGTGCCAGAAGCGACTGGGACAGGGCGAAATCACCCCTCCACTTT.

The rearrangement joins TRBV5-1 to TRBJ1-3; D remains ambiguous. The CDR3 extends over 15 amino acids. The V and J ends lost 0 bases and 8 bases respectively, with 15 bases between them. Germline V CDR1 and CDR2: SGHRS, YFSETQ. The CDR3 DNA reads as TGCGCCAGCAGCTTGGCTGGCCACCTCGGGGACACCATATATTTT. Protein: CASSLAGHLGDTIYF. Combining the CDR3 with reference TRBV5-1 and TRBJ1-3 gives the whole variable domain KAGVTQTPRYLIKTRGQQVTLSCSPISGHRSVSWYQQTPGQGLQFLFEYFSETQRNKGNFPGRFSGRQFSNSRSEMNVSTLELGDSALYLCASSLAGHLGDTIYFGEGSWLTVV.

CDR3 in DNA: TGTGTCAGAAGCTTAAAGACAGGGACGAGGCTTGGCTCAAATGAAAAACTGTTTTTT. This translates into CVRSLKTGTRLGSNEKLFF. This rearrangement joins TRBV7-5 to TRBJ1-4; whether TRBD1, the table's D call, matches the DNA was not checked. TRBV7-5 is termed a pseudogene. This CDR3 spans 19 amino acids.

The CDR3 DNA reads TGTGCCAGCAGTTTAGCGCGAACTGTAGGTGAGCAGTTCTTC. As protein: CASSLARTVGEQFF. This chain connects TRBV6-5 to TRBJ2-1; tentatively, D is TRBD2 (5 bases). Per the germline V gene, CDR1 is MNHEY and CDR2 is SVGAGI. Trimming removed 4 bases at V and 9 bases at J, with 16 bases between. This CDR3 contains 14 residues.

CDR3 bases: TGTGCCAGCAGCGTCGAGGGACTAGTTTCCCATGAGCAGTTCTTC. This gives the protein CASSVEGLVSHEQFF. This chain joins TRBV4-2 and TRBJ2-1; 8 positions agree with TRBD2. V gave up 5 bases and J gave up 8 bases; unmatched junction bases: 11. CDR1 is LGHNA and CDR2 is YNFKEQ in the germline V gene. The CDR3 covers 15 residues.

This chain uses TRBV2 with TRBJ1-4; D not certain. CDR3 size: 14 residues. The germline CDR1 and CDR2 sequences are SNHLY and FYNNEI. V lost 7 bases to trimming and J lost 7 bases, with 16 bases between them. The CDR3 DNA reads as TGTGCCAGCAAGTCTGAGGCCGTTGCTGAAAAACTGTTTTTT. It specifies CASKSEAVAEKLFF. The full variable domain, its missing parts supplied by reference TRBV2 and TRBJ1-4, is EPEVTQTPSHQVTQMGQEVILRCVPISNHLYFYWYRQILGQKVEFLVSFYNNEISEKSEIFDDQFSVERPDGSNFTLKIRSTKLEDSAMYFCASKSEAVAEKLFFGSGTQLSVL.

This clone is a singleton in its sample. V and J are TRBV11-2 and TRBJ2-3, with 10 bases aligning to TRBD1. The CDR3 runs 17 residues. From germline, CDR1 is SGHAT and CDR2 FQNNGV. The ends lost 5 bases at V and 1 base at J; junction bases unmatched: 9. CDR3 coding DNA: TGTGCCAGCAGCGTACGGGGGGGGACAGGGGGCACAGATACGCAGTATTTT. It yields the protein CASSVRGGTGGTDTQYF.

The genes are TRBV28 and TRBJ2-7; perhaps TRBD2 as D (5 bases). The germline V gene encodes CDR1 MDHEN and CDR2 SYDVKM. V lost 6 bases to trimming and J lost 2 bases, with 17 bases between them. The CDR3 totals 15 residues. CDR3 sequence: CASRAGSGAAYEQYF. The CDR3 bases are TGTGCCAGCAGGGCCGGCAGCGGAGCTGCCTACGAGCAGTACTTC.

CDR3 protein: CASSLGTGAYNEQFF. The CDR3, as DNA: TGTGCCAGCAGTTTAGGGACAGGGGCCTACAATGAGCAGTTCTTC. The chain has TRBV28 and TRBJ2-1, with 10 bases lining up with TRBD1. Germline CDR1 and CDR2: MDHEN and SYDVKM. This CDR3 region has 15 residues. V dropped 2 bases and J dropped 2; count of bases not matched to a gene: 0.

The rearrangement links TRBV27 to TRBJ2-2, with 15 bases fitting TRBD2. The CDR3 is 17 residues long. Germline V CDR1 and CDR2: MNHEY, SMNVEV (reference sequence). V shed 9 bases and J 4 bases; nucleotides not matched to a gene: 9. CDR3 in amino acids: CASSGTSGGLFTGELFF. In DNA, the CDR3 is TGTGCCAGTTCCGGGACTAGCGGGGGGTTGTTCACCGGGGAGCTGTTTTTT.

The count of this clone is one. V is TRBV2 and J is TRBJ2-3, with a tentative D call TRBD1 (6 bases). The length of the CDR3 is 13 residues. The V and J ends lost 7 bases and 2 bases respectively, with 10 bases between them. The germline CDR1 and CDR2 sequences are SNHLY and FYNNEI. The DNA of the CDR3 is TGTGCCAGCAAAAAGGGGGTCACAGATACGCAGTATTTT. It is translated as CASKKGVTDTQYF.